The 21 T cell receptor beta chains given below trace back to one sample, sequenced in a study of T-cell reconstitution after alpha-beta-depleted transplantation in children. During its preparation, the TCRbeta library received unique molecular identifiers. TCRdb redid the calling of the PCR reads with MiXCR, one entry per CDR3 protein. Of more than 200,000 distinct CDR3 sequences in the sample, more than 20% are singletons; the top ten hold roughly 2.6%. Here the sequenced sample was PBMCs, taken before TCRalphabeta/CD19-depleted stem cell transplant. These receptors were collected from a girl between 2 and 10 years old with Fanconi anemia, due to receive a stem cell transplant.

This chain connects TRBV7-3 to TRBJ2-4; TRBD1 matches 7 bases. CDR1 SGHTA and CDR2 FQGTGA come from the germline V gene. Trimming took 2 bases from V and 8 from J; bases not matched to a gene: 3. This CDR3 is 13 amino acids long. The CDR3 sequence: CASSLDREDIQYF. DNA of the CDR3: TGTGCCAGCAGCTTAGACAGGGAAGACATTCAGTACTTC.

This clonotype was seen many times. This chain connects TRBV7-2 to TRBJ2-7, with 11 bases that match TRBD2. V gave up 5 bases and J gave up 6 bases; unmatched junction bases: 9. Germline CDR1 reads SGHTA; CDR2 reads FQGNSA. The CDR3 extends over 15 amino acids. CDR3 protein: CASSPTSGTHREQYF. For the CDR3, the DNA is TGTGCCAGCAGCCCGACTAGCGGGACCCATCGCGAGCAGTACTTC.

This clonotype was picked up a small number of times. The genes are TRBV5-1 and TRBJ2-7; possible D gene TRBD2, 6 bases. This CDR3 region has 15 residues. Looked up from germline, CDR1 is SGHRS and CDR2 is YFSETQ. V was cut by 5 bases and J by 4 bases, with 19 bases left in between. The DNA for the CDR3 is TGCGCCAGCAGTAGGGGAGGCCCGGGAAAATACGAGCAGTACTTC. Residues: CASSRGGPGKYEQYF.

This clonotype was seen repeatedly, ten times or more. The CDR3 sequence: CSGGSSGSTDTQYF. CDR3 sequence (DNA): TGCAGCGGGGGGTCTAGCGGGAGCACAGATACGCAGTATTTT. The genes are TRBV29-1 and TRBJ2-3; 8 bases are a match to TRBD2. Germline V lookup: CDR1 SQVTM, CDR2 ANQGSEA. This CDR3 is built from 14 residues. V trimming: 7 bases; J trimming: 0 bases; junction bases outside the gene matches: 6.

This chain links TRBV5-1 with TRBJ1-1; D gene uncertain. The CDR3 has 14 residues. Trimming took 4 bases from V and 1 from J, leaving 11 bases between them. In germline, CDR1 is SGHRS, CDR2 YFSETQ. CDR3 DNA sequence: TGCGCCAGCAGCGTTCGCAGTACGAACACTGAAGCTTTCTTT. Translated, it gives CASSVRSTNTEAFF.

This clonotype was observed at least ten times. This CDR3 reads CASRMTGGYEQYF. The CDR3 DNA reads as TGTGCCAGCAGAATGACAGGGGGGTACGAGCAGTACTTC. This chain connects TRBV12-3 or TRBV12-4 to TRBJ2-7; 9 bases fit TRBD1. This CDR3 contains 13 residues. The V gene end was trimmed by 6 bases and the J gene end by 4 bases; junction bases not matched to a gene: 4.

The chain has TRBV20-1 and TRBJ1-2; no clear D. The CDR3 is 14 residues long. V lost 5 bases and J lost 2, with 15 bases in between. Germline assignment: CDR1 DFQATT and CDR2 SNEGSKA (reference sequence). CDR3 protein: CSALQRVRNYGYTF. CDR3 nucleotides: TGCAGTGCTCTCCAGAGGGTCAGAAACTATGGCTACACCTTC.

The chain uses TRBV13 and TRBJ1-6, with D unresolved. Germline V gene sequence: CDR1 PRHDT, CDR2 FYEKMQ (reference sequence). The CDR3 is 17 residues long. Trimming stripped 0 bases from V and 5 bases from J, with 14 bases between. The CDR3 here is CASSLGGMETDNSPLHF. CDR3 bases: TGTGCCAGCAGCTTAGGGGGTATGGAAACCGATAATTCACCCCTCCACTTT.

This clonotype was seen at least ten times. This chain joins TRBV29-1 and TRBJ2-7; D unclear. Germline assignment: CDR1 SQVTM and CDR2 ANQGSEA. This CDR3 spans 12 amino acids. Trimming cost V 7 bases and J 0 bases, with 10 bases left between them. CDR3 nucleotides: TGCAGCGCTGCGACATTCTCCTACGAGCAGTACTTC. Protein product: CSAATFSYEQYF.

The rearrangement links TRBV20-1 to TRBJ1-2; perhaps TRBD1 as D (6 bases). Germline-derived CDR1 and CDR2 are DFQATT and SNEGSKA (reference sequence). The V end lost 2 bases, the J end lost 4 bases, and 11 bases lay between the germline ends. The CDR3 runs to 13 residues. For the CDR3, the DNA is TGCAGTGCTAGACAGGGGAGGGGCTATGGCTACACCTTC. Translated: CSARQGRGYGYTF.

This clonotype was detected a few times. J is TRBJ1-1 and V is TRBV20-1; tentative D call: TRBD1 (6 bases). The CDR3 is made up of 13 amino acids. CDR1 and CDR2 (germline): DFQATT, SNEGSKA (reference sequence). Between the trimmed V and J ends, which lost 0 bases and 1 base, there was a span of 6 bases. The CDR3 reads CSAREGGNTEAFF. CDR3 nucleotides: TGCAGTGCTAGAGAAGGGGGGAACACTGAAGCTTTCTTT.

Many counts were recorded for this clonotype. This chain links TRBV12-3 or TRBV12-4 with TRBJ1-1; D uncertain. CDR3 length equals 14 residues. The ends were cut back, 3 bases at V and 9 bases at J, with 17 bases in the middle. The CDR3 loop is CASSFSGLVGKAFF. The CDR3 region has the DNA TGTGCCAGCAGTTTCTCGGGCCTAGTGGGGAAAGCTTTCTTT.

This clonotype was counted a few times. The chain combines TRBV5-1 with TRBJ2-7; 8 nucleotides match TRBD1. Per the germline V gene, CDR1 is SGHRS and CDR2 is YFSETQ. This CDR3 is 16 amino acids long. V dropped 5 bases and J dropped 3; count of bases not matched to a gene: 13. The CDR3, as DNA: TGCGCCAGCAGTCCGACAGGGGCCACCCAGGACTACGAGCAGTACTTC. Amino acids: CASSPTGATQDYEQYF.

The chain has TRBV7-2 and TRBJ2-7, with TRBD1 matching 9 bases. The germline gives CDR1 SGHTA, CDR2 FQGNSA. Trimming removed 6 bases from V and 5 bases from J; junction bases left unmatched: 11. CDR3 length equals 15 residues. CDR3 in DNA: TGTGCCAGCAGGCTACAGGGGGCAGTACACGACGAGCAGTACTTC. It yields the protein CASRLQGAVHDEQYF.

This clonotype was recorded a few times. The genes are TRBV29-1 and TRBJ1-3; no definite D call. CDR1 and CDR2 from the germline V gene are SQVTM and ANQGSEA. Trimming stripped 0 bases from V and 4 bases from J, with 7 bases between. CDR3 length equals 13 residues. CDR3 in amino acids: CSVEEGAGNTIYF. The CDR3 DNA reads TGCAGCGTTGAAGAAGGTGCGGGAAACACCATATATTTT. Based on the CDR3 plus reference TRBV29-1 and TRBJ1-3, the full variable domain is SAVISQKPSRDICQRGTSLTIQCQVDSQVTMMFWYRQQPGQSLTLIATANQGSEATYESGFVIDKFPISRPNLTFSTLTVSNMSPEDSSIYLCSVEEGAGNTIYFGEGSWLTVV.

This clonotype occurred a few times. This CDR3 is CAIRGTGGAEETQYF. In nucleotides, the CDR3 is TGTGCCATCAGGGGGACAGGGGGCGCGGAGGAGACCCAGTACTTC. The V gene is TRBV10-3, the J gene TRBJ2-5; 12 nucleotides align to TRBD1. CDR3 length equals 15 residues. V lost 6 bases to trimming and J lost 5 bases; unmatched junction nucleotides: 7. In germline, CDR1 is ENHRY, CDR2 SYGVKD.

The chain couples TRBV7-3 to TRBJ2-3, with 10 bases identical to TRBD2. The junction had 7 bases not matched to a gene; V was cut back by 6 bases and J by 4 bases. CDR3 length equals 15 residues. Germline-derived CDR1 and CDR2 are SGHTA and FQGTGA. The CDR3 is CASSPSGSSADTQYF. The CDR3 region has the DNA TGTGCCAGCAGTCCTAGCGGGAGTAGCGCAGATACGCAGTATTTT.

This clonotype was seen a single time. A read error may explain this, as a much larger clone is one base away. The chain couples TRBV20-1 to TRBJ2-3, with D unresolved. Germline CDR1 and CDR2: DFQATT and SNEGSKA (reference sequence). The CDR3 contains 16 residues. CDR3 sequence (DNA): TGCAGAGCCTCAGAGTTACAAAGGCTAGTCACAGATACGCAGTATTTT. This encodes CRASELQRLVTDTQYF.

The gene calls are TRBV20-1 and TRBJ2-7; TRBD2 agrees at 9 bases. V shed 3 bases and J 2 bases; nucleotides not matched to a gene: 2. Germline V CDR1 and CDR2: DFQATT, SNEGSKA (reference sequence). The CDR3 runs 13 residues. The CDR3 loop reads CSASASGTYEQYF. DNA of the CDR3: TGCAGTGCTAGTGCTAGCGGGACCTACGAGCAGTACTTC.

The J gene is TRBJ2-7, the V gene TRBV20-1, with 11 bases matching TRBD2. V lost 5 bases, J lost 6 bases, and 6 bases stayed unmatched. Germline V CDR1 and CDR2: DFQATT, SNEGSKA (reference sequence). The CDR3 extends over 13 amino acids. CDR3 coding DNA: TGCAGTGCTCTGGGACTAGCGGACGGCGAGCAGTACTTC. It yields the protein CSALGLADGEQYF.

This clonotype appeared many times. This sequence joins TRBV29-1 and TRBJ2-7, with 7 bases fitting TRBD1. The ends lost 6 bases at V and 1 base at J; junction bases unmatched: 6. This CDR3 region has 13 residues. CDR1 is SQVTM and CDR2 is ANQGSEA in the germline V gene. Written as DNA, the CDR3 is TGCAGCGTGCTAGGGACAGAATCCTACGAGCAGTACTTC. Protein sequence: CSVLGTESYEQYF.